This T cell receptor beta chain was observed in a study of T-cell reconstitution after alpha-beta-depleted transplantation in children. Germline values: CDR1 MNHEY, CDR2 SMNVEV (reference sequence). The CDR3 consists of 16 residues. V gave up 6 bases and J gave up 0 bases; unmatched junction bases: 7. A TCRbeta library incorporating unique molecular identifiers was prepared. TCRdb re-derived calls from the PCR reads in MiXCR, one entry per CDR3 protein. This table has 200,000 to 250,000 distinct CDR3 sequences, around 25% appearing once. This clonotype was recorded many times. The TCR sequence derives from a girl aged 2 to 10 with Fanconi anemia, due to receive a stem cell transplant. The specimen comprised PBMCs, sampled before TCRalphabeta/CD19-depleted stem cell transplant. The chain joins TRBV27 to TRBJ2-2; 7 bases align to TRBD1. CDR3 loop: CASRLRGLANTGELFF. CDR3 in DNA: TGTGCCAGCAGACTGAGGGGGCTTGCGAACACCGGGGAGCTGTTTTTT.